This note documents a single TCR beta chain sequence. Its specificity is unknown. These data come from a study of T cell responses to AZD1222 COVID-19 vaccine. Study-wide results and limits: Regions left unmutated in variants are reportedly the target of nearly half of spike-specific TCRs.

TCRdb's copy holds only in-frame clones and misses some; the assay was immunoSEQ multiplex PCR. The sample has 150,000 to 200,000 clones, approximately 91% seen once. V gave up 6 bases and J gave up 8 bases, with 16 bases separating them. Per the germline V gene, CDR1 is MGHRA and CDR2 is YSYEKL. This CDR3 contains 13 residues. V gene TRBV4-1 combines with J gene TRBJ1-2, with D unresolved. This sequence originates from an adult who received the AZD1222 COVID-19 vaccine. The starting material was peripheral blood, obtained 28 days after the second AZD1222 dose. The CDR3 loop is CASSFRSREGYTF. In DNA, the CDR3 is TGCGCCAGCAGTTTCAGGTCAAGGGAAGGCTACACCTTC.